A selection of T cell receptor beta chains follows, all from one sample in a study of T-cell memory formation after mild COVID-19. A single record per CDR3 protein comes from TCRdb applying MiXCR to the 5' RACE reads. The sample includes roughly 610,000 distinct CDR3 sequences, roughly 17% of them seen just once. What was sequenced was PBMCs or a T cell subset sorted from them (not recorded which). The origin of the receptors is an adult woman who had mild COVID-19 (a few samples of this study predate the infection). Cell type and time point are not known. CDR3s include the opening cysteine and the closing phenylalanine or tryptophan.

j_call: TRBJ2-1; v_call: TRBV11-3; cdr3_aa: CASSIPGQGVYNEQFF
j_call: TRBJ2-7; v_call: TRBV13; cdr3_aa: CASSLVLDDEQYF
j_call: TRBJ1-1; v_call: TRBV20-1; cdr3_aa: CSARVIQGAGTEAFF
j_call: TRBJ2-7; v_call: TRBV12-3/TRBV12-4; cdr3_aa: CASNRGEGAYEQYF
j_call: TRBJ1-2; v_call: TRBV12-3/TRBV12-4; cdr3_aa: CASSDHYGYTF
j_call: TRBJ2-1; v_call: TRBV5-5; cdr3_aa: CASSSVGEMYNEQFF
j_call: TRBJ1-5; v_call: TRBV7-8; cdr3_aa: CASSLVSSSGDQPQHF
j_call: TRBJ2-3; v_call: TRBV7-2; cdr3_aa: CASSFTGTDTQYF
j_call: TRBJ1-2; v_call: TRBV6-5; cdr3_aa: CASSYGYPGGNYGYTF
j_call: TRBJ1-2; v_call: TRBV9; cdr3_aa: CASSPPDRPYGYTF
j_call: TRBJ2-7; v_call: TRBV15; cdr3_aa: CATSRDRTVSYEQYF
j_call: TRBJ2-3; v_call: TRBV30; cdr3_aa: CACSGGASTQYF
j_call: TRBJ2-7; v_call: TRBV5-1; cdr3_aa: CASSLQNAYEQYF
j_call: TRBJ2-7; v_call: TRBV6-6; cdr3_aa: CASSYDLADKSGEQYF
j_call: TRBJ2-1; v_call: TRBV3-1; cdr3_aa: CASSQEAGGPYNEQFF
j_call: TRBJ2-1; v_call: TRBV9; cdr3_aa: CASSPTGQGRNEQFF
j_call: TRBJ2-2; v_call: TRBV5-1; cdr3_aa: CASSLGHSGSNTGELFF
j_call: TRBJ2-5; v_call: TRBV27; cdr3_aa: CASSLSGGYEGQYF
j_call: TRBJ2-7; v_call: TRBV6-5; cdr3_aa: CASRLDGAPSRQYF
j_call: TRBJ2-7; v_call: TRBV19; cdr3_aa: CASSILGGSSYEQYF
j_call: TRBJ2-7; v_call: TRBV7-2; cdr3_aa: CASSSQGGTGSYEQYF
j_call: TRBJ1-1; v_call: TRBV7-9; cdr3_aa: CASSQGYF
j_call: TRBJ2-1; v_call: TRBV4-1; cdr3_aa: CASSLTSGGVSYNEQFF
j_call: TRBJ2-7; v_call: TRBV18; cdr3_aa: CASSPGGIPHEQYF
j_call: TRBJ2-5; v_call: TRBV7-9; cdr3_aa: CASSRTGQIETQYF
j_call: TRBJ2-3; v_call: TRBV12-3/TRBV12-4; cdr3_aa: CASISRRTDTQYF
j_call: TRBJ2-3; v_call: TRBV25-1; cdr3_aa: CASSELAGLTDTQYF
j_call: TRBJ1-1; v_call: TRBV9; cdr3_aa: CASSVRGANTEAFF
j_call: TRBJ1-2; v_call: TRBV11-2; cdr3_aa: CASSFSGTYGYTF
j_call: TRBJ1-4; v_call: TRBV4-1; cdr3_aa: CASRGEPGTNEKLFF
j_call: TRBJ2-5; v_call: TRBV12-3/TRBV12-4; cdr3_aa: CASNGRGPGETQYF
j_call: TRBJ2-3; v_call: TRBV20-1; cdr3_aa: CSARLAGGPIDTQYF
j_call: TRBJ1-1; v_call: TRBV20-1; cdr3_aa: CSARDLLVNTEAFF